A selection of T cell receptor beta chains follows, all from one sample in a study of blood T cell repertoires in COVID-19. Sequenced by immunoSEQ multiplex PCR; TCRdb stores in-frame clones only, minus some. The sample consists of about 120,000 clones, about 83% of them appearing once. The sequencing sample was made of peripheral blood. The origin of the receptors is a man aged 60 to 69 with acute or convalescent COVID-19. CDR3s include the opening cysteine and the closing phenylalanine or tryptophan. The D gene is left open where the match is weak. Only some rows state a clone size, as once, few, many or a class for expanded clones.

v_call	clone_size	d_call	j_call	cdr3_nt	cdr3_aa
TRBV19	.	.	TRBJ1-2	TGTGCCAGTAGGCCTCACCTCGGGGGGCTTCTTGGTGGCTACACCTTC	CASRPHLGGLLGGYTF
TRBV4-1	.	TRBD1	TRBJ2-2	TGCGCCAGCAGCCAAGAAAGGGGGACAGCGACGAACACCGGGGAGCTGTTTTTT	CASSQERGTATNTGELFF
TRBV19	.	TRBD2	TRBJ2-1	TGTGCCAGTAGTTTAAGACTAGCGGGAGGGCACGACAATGAGCAGTTCTTC	CASSLRLAGGHDNEQFF
TRBV19	once	.	TRBJ1-1	TGTGCCAGTAGTCCCAGGGGTGGTGTTACTGAAGCTTTCTTT	CASSPRGGVTEAFF
TRBV6-6	.	TRBD1	TRBJ1-6	TGTGCCAGCAGTCCCGAGGGGGCGCGGAATTCACCCCTCCACTTT	CASSPEGARNSPLHF
TRBV27	few	TRBD2	TRBJ2-1	TGTGCCAGCAGCTTAGCGGGTAGCACCTACAATGAGCAGTTCTTC	CASSLAGSTYNEQFF
TRBV28	.	.	TRBJ1-1	TGTGCCAGCAGTACGGATCAGACAGTCCCCGTGGCTGCTTTCTTT	CASSTDQTVPVAAFF
TRBV5-1	.	.	TRBJ2-7	TGCGCCAGCAGCTTGGGACTAGTTCCCGATTGGCAGTACTTC	CASSLGLVPDWQYF
TRBV27	.	.	TRBJ2-1	TGTGCCAGCAGTGGGACTTCCCCCCCGGAGCAGTTCTTC	CASSGTSPPEQFF
TRBV3-1/TRBV3-2	.	TRBD1	TRBJ1-6	TGTGCCAGCAGCCAAGAAGGGGACAGGAGCTCCTATAATTCACCCCTCCACTTT	CASSQEGDRSSYNSPLHF
TRBV5-1	few	TRBD2	TRBJ2-1	TGCGCCAGCAGTTACCAAGGGGCGGGAGAGCTCAATGAGCAGTTCTTC	CASSYQGAGELNEQFF
TRBV28	.	.	TRBJ2-7	TGTGCCAGCAGTTCACCACCAGGGGCCCAAAGCTCCTACGAGCAGTACTTC	CASSSPPGAQSSYEQYF
TRBV6-5	.	.	TRBJ1-2	TGTGCCATCCTACCCCTGGGCGGGTCCTATGGCTACACCTTC	CAILPLGGSYGYTF
TRBV7-3	once	TRBD2	TRBJ2-3	TGTGCCAGCAGCTTGGGACTAGCGTTTAGCACAGATACGCAGTATTTT	CASSLGLAFSTDTQYF
TRBV19	.	.	TRBJ1-1	TGTGCCAGTAGTATAGGGGGGGGAAGAAATTGGCCTTCTGAAGCTTTCTTT	CASSIGGGRNWPSEAFF
TRBV7-8	.	.	TRBJ1-2	TGTGCCAGCAGCGCACCACCGGGGGACCCTTCCAACTATGGCTACACCTTC	CASSAPPGDPSNYGYTF
TRBV4-2	once	TRBD2	TRBJ2-1	TGTGCCAGCAGCCAAGATCTGCTAGCGGGAGGATACAATGAGCAGTTCTTC	CASSQDLLAGGYNEQFF
TRBV2	.	.	TRBJ2-1	TGTGCCAGCAGTGGGTTGGGGGGAGTCGTGCCGTTCTTC	CASSGLGGVVPFF
TRBV18	many	TRBD2	TRBJ2-7	TGTGCCAGCTCACCGGCGGGACTAGTTTATGGCGAGCAGTACTTC	CASSPAGLVYGEQYF
TRBV7-2	.	TRBD2	TRBJ2-3	TGTGCCAGCAGCTCGAACAGCGGGAGATCGGGAGATACGCAGTATTTT	CASSSNSGRSGDTQYF
TRBV28	.	TRBD2	TRBJ2-2	TGTGCCAGCACCTTAGCGGGAGTAAGGACCGGGGAGCTGTTTTTT	CASTLAGVRTGELFF
TRBV6-5	.	.	TRBJ1-1	TGTGCCCTCGAAATTTCAACTCGAAACACTGAAGCTTTCTTT	CALEISTRNTEAFF
TRBV29-1	few	.	TRBJ1-4	TGCAGCGTTGAAGATCCTTCGGAAAAACTGTTTTTT	CSVEDPSEKLFF
TRBV12-3/TRBV12-4	.	.	TRBJ2-7	TGTGCCAGCAGTTTAACCTCGGAGGGGGGGAACTTC	CASSLTSEGGNF
TRBV5-1	once	.	TRBJ1-2	TGCGCCTCGGGTCTCGACTATGGCTACACCTTC	CASGLDYGYTF
TRBV18	.	.	TRBJ1-5	TGTGCCAGCTCACCAGGGGCGGCCGGGAATCAGCCCCAGCATTTT	CASSPGAAGNQPQHF
TRBV29-1	.	.	TRBJ1-2	TGCAGCGTTGAAAGAGTTATTAACTATGGCTACACCTTC	CSVERVINYGYTF
TRBV27	.	.	TRBJ2-5	TGTGCCAGCAGTTTATCCGAGTTCGGGGAGACCCAGTACTTC	CASSLSEFGETQYF
TRBV19	.	TRBD2	TRBJ2-1	TGTGCCAGTAGTATTCCCAGCGGGAGCAGGAATGAGCAGTTCTTC	CASSIPSGSRNEQFF
TRBV7-8	once	.	TRBJ2-2	TGTGCCAGCAGCTTAGCGGGAGGGGGCACCGGGGAGCTGTTTTTT	CASSLAGGGTGELFF
TRBV14	once	.	TRBJ2-3	TGTGCCAGCAGCCCGTTTCCTACTAGCACAGATACGCAGTATTTT	CASSPFPTSTDTQYF
TRBV19	.	TRBD1	TRBJ1-5	TGTGCCAGTAGTCCACTGACAGGGTACAATCAGCCCCAGCATTTT	CASSPLTGYNQPQHF
TRBV6-2/TRBV6-3	.	TRBD2	TRBJ2-1	TGTGCCAGCAGTCCCAATCCGTACGGGGCGGGAGGGCTCAATGAGCAGTTCTTC	CASSPNPYGAGGLNEQFF
TRBV10-1	.	TRBD1	TRBJ1-2	TGCGCCAGCAGCTCAGACAGGGGATATGGCTACACCTTC	CASSSDRGYGYTF
TRBV28	.	TRBD1	TRBJ1-2	TGTGCCAGCAGAACCCCGGACAGGGGGAATGGCTACACCTTC	CASRTPDRGNGYTF
TRBV6-6	.	.	TRBJ2-5	TGTGCCAGCAGGAAGTCGGTGGAGACCCAGTACTTC	CASRKSVETQYF
TRBV2	.	TRBD1	TRBJ2-7	TGTGCCAGCATGTCGGGACAGGGTCGGTACGAGCAGTACTTC	CASMSGQGRYEQYF
TRBV10-2	.	.	TRBJ2-1	TGCGCCAGCAGCCCGGGACTCACTAACAATGAGCAGTTCTTC	CASSPGLTNNEQFF
TRBV5-1	once	TRBD2	TRBJ2-5	TGCGCCAGCAGCTTGTCCGCGGGAGAAGAGACCCAGTACTTC	CASSLSAGEETQYF
TRBV27	.	.	TRBJ1-4	TGTGCCAGCAGTTTATCCTCCGTTGGGGGCCGGTGGGGTGAAAAACTGTTTTTT	CASSLSSVGGRWGEKLFF
TRBV21-1	.	.	TRBJ2-2	TGTGCCAGCAGCAAAGGGTCCCGACGGGCAGGGGGCACCCAGAACACCGGGGAGCTGTTTTTT	CASSKGSRRAGGTQNTGELFF
TRBV5-5	.	TRBD2	TRBJ2-3	TGTGCCAGCAGCCCCACACTAGCGGGAGTGGTAGATACGCAGTATTTT	CASSPTLAGVVDTQYF
TRBV29-1	once	TRBD1	TRBJ1-2	TGCAGCGCCTCTCCAGGGGGCGCGAACTATGGCTACACCTTC	CSASPGGANYGYTF
TRBV27	.	.	TRBJ2-7	TGTGCCAGCAGCCTTAGAGCGGGCATTCGGCAGTACTTC	CASSLRAGIRQYF
TRBV2	.	.	TRBJ1-2	TGTGCCAGCTCATACACGGGGGGCTACACCTTC	CASSYTGGYTF
TRBV3-1/TRBV3-2	.	.	TRBJ1-1	TGTGCCAGCGGAGAAGGAAAGGCAGTTGAAGCTTTCTTT	CASGEGKAVEAFF
TRBV10-3	.	.	TRBJ2-7	TGTGCCATCCGGCAGGGCCAATACTACGAGCAGTACTTC	CAIRQGQYYEQYF
TRBV2	once	TRBD1	TRBJ1-2	TGTGCCAGCAGGGACAGGGCCCAATACTATGGCTACACCTTC	CASRDRAQYYGYTF
TRBV6-1	.	.	TRBJ1-5	TGTGCCAGCAGTGAATTCAGGGGTAATCAGCCCCAGCATTTT	CASSEFRGNQPQHF
TRBV6-1	.	TRBD2	TRBJ2-1	TGTGCCAGCAGTGAAATGTCTAGCGGGAACTATGAGCAGTTCTTC	CASSEMSSGNYEQFF
TRBV6-5	once	.	TRBJ2-3	TGTGCCAGCAGTCCCCGAGGATTCACAGATACGCAGTATTTT	CASSPRGFTDTQYF
TRBV19	.	.	TRBJ2-3	TGTGCCAGTAGTGCCCCTAGAGGAGGGGGCACAGATACGCAGTATTTT	CASSAPRGGGTDTQYF
TRBV29-1	few	TRBD1	TRBJ2-2	TGCAGCGTCCTCCAGACAGGGGGCCGCGGCGGGGAGCTGTTTTTT	CSVLQTGGRGGELFF